This is a list of T cell receptor beta chains from one sample in a study of T cell repertoires in cytomegalovirus infection. TCRdb recomputed calls from the reads with MiXCR, one row per CDR3 protein. The sample lists 97,000 or so distinct CDR3 sequences, more than 15% seen once, with around 8.5% in the top ten. Material for sequencing was PBMCs. These receptors originate from a human donor in good health (CMV status not recorded). Some clones in this sample may be carry-over from other donors' samples. Each CDR3 is given with its conserved first and last residue. Fields, in order: D gene, V gene, clone size, J gene, CDR3 protein, CDR3 DNA. The D gene is left open where the match is weak. Some rows mark clone size as missing; the rest say once, few, many or name a class of expanded clone.

D: NA
V: TRBV19
size: NA
J: TRBJ1-1
CDR3: CASQQSTNTEAFF
DNA: TGTGCCAGCCAACAGAGTACAAACACTGAAGCTTTCTTT

D: NA
V: TRBV20-1
size: few
J: TRBJ1-1
CDR3: CSAVPGAITEAFF
DNA: TGCAGTGCGGTCCCGGGGGCGATTACTGAAGCTTTCTTT

D: NA
V: TRBV7-2
size: many
J: TRBJ1-2
CDR3: CASSLVAGEGYTF
DNA: TGTGCCAGCAGCTTAGTGGCAGGGGAAGGCTACACCTTC

D: TRBD2
V: TRBV9
size: few
J: TRBJ2-3
CDR3: CASSARTSLDTQYF
DNA: TGTGCCAGCAGCGCCAGGACTAGCCTTGATACGCAGTATTTT

D: NA
V: TRBV12-3/TRBV12-4
size: few
J: TRBJ1-4
CDR3: CASSLSGPTEKLFF
DNA: TGTGCCAGCAGTTTATCTGGGCCGACGGAAAAACTGTTTTTT

D: NA
V: TRBV10-2
size: few
J: TRBJ2-3
CDR3: CASSDRGESTDTQYF
DNA: TGCGCCAGCAGTGACAGGGGCGAGAGCACAGATACGCAGTATTTT

D: NA
V: TRBV20-1
size: many
J: TRBJ2-7
CDR3: CSARIRGNSYEQYF
DNA: TGCAGTGCTAGGATAAGGGGCAACTCCTACGAGCAGTACTTC

D: NA
V: TRBV5-4
size: NA
J: TRBJ2-1
CDR3: CASSLALGPEGSEQFF
DNA: TGTGCCAGCAGCTTGGCCCTAGGACCCGAGGGGAGTGAGCAGTTCTTC

D: NA
V: TRBV7-2
size: many
J: TRBJ1-3
CDR3: CASSLQRSGNTIYF
DNA: TGTGCCAGCAGCTTACAGCGATCTGGAAACACCATATATTTT

D: TRBD1
V: TRBV12-3/TRBV12-4
size: many
J: TRBJ1-4
CDR3: CASSSGQNEKLFF
DNA: TGTGCCAGCAGTTCGGGACAGAATGAAAAACTGTTTTTT

D: TRBD2
V: TRBV11-3
size: few
J: TRBJ2-1
CDR3: CASSEATSGRDEQFF
DNA: TGTGCCAGCAGCGAGGCGACTAGCGGTCGGGATGAGCAGTTCTTC

D: NA
V: TRBV11-2
size: NA
J: TRBJ2-2
CDR3: CASSTISAGELFF
DNA: TGTGCCAGCAGCACGATAAGTGCCGGGGAGCTGTTTTTT

D: NA
V: TRBV24-1
size: NA
J: TRBJ2-5
CDR3: CATSIGSVGTQYF
DNA: TGTGCCACCAGTATTGGGTCCGTCGGGACCCAGTACTTC

D: NA
V: TRBV25-1
size: few
J: TRBJ2-6
CDR3: CASAPGGSGANVLTF
DNA: TGTGCGAGTGCCCCCGGGGGATCAGGGGCCAACGTCCTGACTTTC

D: NA
V: TRBV9
size: many
J: TRBJ2-3
CDR3: CASGTNPHTDTQYF
DNA: TGTGCCTCCGGAACGAATCCCCACACAGATACGCAGTATTTT

D: NA
V: TRBV12-3/TRBV12-4
size: few
J: TRBJ1-2
CDR3: CGSGQDYGYTF
DNA: TGTGGGTCTGGGCAAGACTATGGCTACACCTTC

D: NA
V: TRBV7-9
size: many
J: TRBJ1-1
CDR3: CASSTEMNTEAFF
DNA: TGTGCCAGCAGCACCGAGATGAACACTGAAGCTTTCTTT

D: TRBD1
V: TRBV28
size: few
J: TRBJ1-5
CDR3: CASSYHFRDRGILQPQHF
DNA: TGTGCCAGCAGTTACCACTTCCGGGACAGGGGTATACTTCAGCCCCAGCATTTT

D: NA
V: TRBV12-3/TRBV12-4
size: few
J: TRBJ1-1
CDR3: CASGGERGVTEAFF
DNA: TGTGCCAGCGGGGGGGAGAGGGGCGTCACTGAAGCTTTCTTT

D: NA
V: TRBV10-2
size: NA
J: TRBJ1-4
CDR3: CASRGAGANEKLF
DNA: TGCGCCAGCAGAGGGGCGGGGGCTAATGAAAAACTGTTT

D: NA
V: TRBV7-2
size: many
J: TRBJ2-7
CDR3: CASSFGQLFYEQYF
DNA: TGTGCCAGCAGCTTTGGACAGCTTTTCTACGAGCAGTACTTC

D: NA
V: TRBV6-2/TRBV6-3
size: once
J: TRBJ2-7
CDR3: CASSFTASSLYEQYF
DNA: TGTGCCAGCAGTTTCACAGCGTCTAGCCTCTACGAGCAGTACTTC